This is a list of T cell receptor beta chains from one sample in a study of STAT5B mutations in CD4+ large granular lymphocyte leukemia. Clones were sequenced by immunoSEQ multiplex PCR, and TCRdb holds only the in-frame ones, with some missing. The profile shows tens of thousands of clones, 60% to 75% of them singletons. Sequences were obtained from CD4+ T cells from blood buffy coats. These receptors all stem from a human donor in good health. CDR3s include the opening cysteine and the closing phenylalanine or tryptophan. The D gene is left open where the match is weak. Not every row has a clone size; where given, it reads once, few, many or a size class.

J: TRBJ1-1; D: -; size: -; V: TRBV7-8; DNA: TGTGCCAGCAGCCCCATGCAGGGGACCACTGAAGCTTTCTTT; CDR3: CASSPMQGTTEAFF
J: TRBJ2-5; D: TRBD2; size: -; V: TRBV27; DNA: TGTGCCAGCAGGGGGTTAGCGGGGACCCAGTACTTC; CDR3: CASRGLAGTQYF
J: TRBJ1-4; D: -; size: -; V: TRBV5-1; DNA: TGCGCCAGCAGCCCCCACCCAGGGATCGGGAATGAAAAACTGTTTTTT; CDR3: CASSPHPGIGNEKLFF
J: TRBJ2-5; D: -; size: once; V: TRBV7-2; DNA: TGTGCCAGCAGCTTACCACCCGGGGAGACCCAGTACTTC; CDR3: CASSLPPGETQYF
J: TRBJ2-1; D: TRBD2; size: -; V: TRBV10-3; DNA: TGTGCCATCAGTAATAGCGGGGCCGCCTACAATGAGCAGTTCTTC; CDR3: CAISNSGAAYNEQFF
J: TRBJ2-6; D: -; size: -; V: TRBV9; DNA: TGTGCCAGCAGCATCCAATCTGGGGCCAACGTCCTGACTTTC; CDR3: CASSIQSGANVLTF
J: TRBJ1-6; D: TRBD1; size: -; V: TRBV5-6; DNA: TGTGCCAGCAGCTTGGGACAGGGTCAAGATTCACCCCTCCACTTT; CDR3: CASSLGQGQDSPLHF
J: TRBJ2-3; D: -; size: -; V: TRBV5-6; DNA: TGTGCCAGCAGCTACCGGGACACAGGCCCAGATACGCAGTATTTT; CDR3: CASSYRDTGPDTQYF
J: TRBJ2-3; D: TRBD1; size: -; V: TRBV5-4; DNA: TGTGCCAGCAGTCCCCCGTTGGGCAGGGGGACAGATACGCAGTATTTT; CDR3: CASSPPLGRGTDTQYF
J: TRBJ1-2; D: -; size: -; V: TRBV5-1; DNA: TGCGCCAGCAGCTTGTCTGCTGAAACTAACTATGGCTACACCTTC; CDR3: CASSLSAETNYGYTF
J: TRBJ1-2; D: -; size: -; V: TRBV10-3; DNA: TGTGCCATCAGTGACGGGACTTACTATGGCTACACCTTC; CDR3: CAISDGTYYGYTF
J: TRBJ2-2; D: -; size: -; V: TRBV7-9; DNA: TGTGCCAGCAGCAGAGGGTGGAGCGGCAACACCGGGGAGCTGTTTTTT; CDR3: CASSRGWSGNTGELFF
J: TRBJ1-4; D: TRBD1; size: -; V: TRBV5-1; DNA: TGCGCCAGCAGCTTGACCGGGACAGAGAGAGATGAAAAACTGTTTTTT; CDR3: CASSLTGTERDEKLFF
J: TRBJ2-7; D: TRBD2; size: -; V: TRBV19; DNA: TGTGCCAGTAGTTCCGGGATAGCGGGGGTCAACGAGCAGTACTTC; CDR3: CASSSGIAGVNEQYF
J: TRBJ2-5; D: -; size: -; V: TRBV2; DNA: TGTGCCAGCCGAGCTGAGGAGACCCAGTACTTC; CDR3: CASRAEETQYF
J: TRBJ1-2; D: TRBD1; size: once; V: TRBV5-8; DNA: TGTGCCAGCAGCGCCGGGACAGGGACCTTTTTAGGCTACACCTTC; CDR3: CASSAGTGTFLGYTF